This T cell receptor (beta chain) was found in a study of OX40 agonist ivuxolimab in advanced cancers. Here immunoSEQ multiplex PCR was the method, and the copy in TCRdb shows in-frame clones only, minus some. The sample contains some 74,000 clones, roughly 87% of which appear only once. A word on this clone: The antigen is undetermined.

Study findings and constraints: Nonresponders, in some cases, also had low normalized T-cell clonal expansion.

Germline assignment: CDR1 SEHNR and CDR2 FQNEAQ (reference sequence). V lost 5 bases and J lost 1, with 13 bases in between. The CDR3 has 15 residues. The source material was CD4+ or CD8+ T cells sorted from blood, sampled in a trial of the OX40 agonist ivuxolimab. The TCR comes from an adult with an advanced solid tumor such as melanoma, head and neck, liver or kidney cancer. V is TRBV7-9 and J is TRBJ2-3; possible D gene TRBD1, 5 bases. DNA for the CDR3: TGTGCCAGCAGCCTTCGACAGTCTGGCACAGATACGCAGTATTTT. It yields the protein CASSLRQSGTDTQYF.